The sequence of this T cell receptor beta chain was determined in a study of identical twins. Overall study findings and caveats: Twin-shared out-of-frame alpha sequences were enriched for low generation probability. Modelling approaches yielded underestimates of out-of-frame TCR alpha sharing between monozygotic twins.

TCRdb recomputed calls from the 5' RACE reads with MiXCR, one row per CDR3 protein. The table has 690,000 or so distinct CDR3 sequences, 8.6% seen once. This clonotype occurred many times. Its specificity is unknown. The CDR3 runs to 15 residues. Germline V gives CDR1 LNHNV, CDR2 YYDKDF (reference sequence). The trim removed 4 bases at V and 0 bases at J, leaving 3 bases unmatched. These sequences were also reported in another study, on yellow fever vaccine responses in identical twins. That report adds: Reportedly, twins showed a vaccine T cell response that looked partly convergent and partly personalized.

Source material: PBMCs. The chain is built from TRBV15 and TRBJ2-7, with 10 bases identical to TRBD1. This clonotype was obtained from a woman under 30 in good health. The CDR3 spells CATSTGQGPSYEQYF. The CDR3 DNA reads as TGTGCCACCAGCACGGGACAGGGGCCCTCCTACGAGCAGTACTTC.